This T cell receptor (beta chain) comes out of a study of blood T cell repertoires in COVID-19 (TCRdb year 2020). Background for the entire study: Samples covering the acute and convalescent phases of COVID-19 were provided by collaborators in the United States, Italy and Spain. Samples came from the ongoing ImmuneRACE study (first 160 participants) plus 1,254 subjects from 6 global collaborators. Subjects who had been exposed to COVID-19, were actively infected with it, or had recovered from it provided the deeply sampled blood TCRbeta repertoires that made up the dataset. Sample metadata almost always included a de-identified subject ID, COVID-19 status, age in years and sex. HLA class I and class II types, where available, came from metadata supplied by the sample provider rather than from assay-based typing. The repertoires were released in a freely available public database intended as a resource for research on the immune response to SARS-CoV-2. The material from the prospective study consisted of cDNA or gDNA derived from T cells, B-cell-depleted T cells, or PBMCs.

General conclusions and limits of the study: How much clinical and demographic metadata was included differed by source and by participant, and the metadata was provided uncurated.

CDR1 MNHEY and CDR2 SVGAGI were looked up in the germline V gene. From the cysteine through the phenylalanine, the CDR3 covers 13 amino acids. Just the 39-base CDR3 DNA is kept, in frame starting at base 1. V is reduced by 10 bases and J by 3 bases, leaving a spacing of 15 bases between them. Each collaborating institution followed its own protocols to collect whole blood in K2EDTA tubes. For TCRbeta analysis, collaborators shipped samples as frozen whole blood, isolated PBMCs, or DNA extracted from either of those sample types. Concerning this clone: The target of this receptor is not known. Per-base quality was not reported, and no clone a single base away is much larger than it.

TCRbeta CDR3 regions were amplified from genomic DNA by means of the immunoSEQ Assay, a bias-controlled multiplex PCR. The authors' pipeline ran thus. The number of nucleated cells in each sample was estimated from the amplification of reference gene primers within the assay. To quantify the absolute abundance of each unique TCRbeta CDR3 rearrangement, sequence reads were collapsed and filtered. For each sample, productive Simpson clonality was calculated as the square root of Simpson's diversity index over productive rearrangements. As stored in TCRdb, this immuneACCESS dataset retains in-frame rearrangements with V and J assigned. A fraction of the clones does not appear; measured against another copy, unresolved V genes explain less than half of the discrepancy, and the remainder lacks a known reason. The DNA was the basis for D and trimming; V, J and clone size are from that table. The sample table holds 150,000 to 200,000 clones, of which 80% to 90% were seen once. The ten largest clones add up to 0.78% of the sample.

The clonotype was recovered from a woman in her seventies with acute or convalescent COVID-19. This chain joins TRBV6-5 to TRBJ1-1, with no confident D gene call. The sequenced material came from peripheral blood. The CDR3 protein: CATSGRRDTEAFF. Read as DNA, the sequence is TGTGCCACTTCAGGCCGGCGGGACACTGAAGCTTTCTTT.